This T cell receptor beta chain was sequenced for a study of shared clonotypes between healthy human individuals. As for the study in general: Participating donors consisted of two women and a few men aged 18 to 49. Whole-study findings and limits: Sequencing depth was expected to affect clonotype sharing among donors. Naive subsets usually exceeded memory subsets in estimated richness.

Using immunoSEQ multiplex PCR, the repertoire was profiled, and TCRdb retains in-frame clones only, with some absent. Here the sample spans roughly 520,000 clones, roughly 95% being singletons. About this clone: Its antigen is undetermined.

V lost 2 bases to trimming and J lost 2 bases; unmatched junction nucleotides: 8. The CDR3 runs 17 residues. Germline V gene data show CDR1 as MNHNS and CDR2 as SASEGT. The chain couples TRBV6-1 to TRBJ2-3; 9 bases map to TRBD2. The specimen was naive CD4+ T cells sorted from blood. Regarding subset: CD45RA+ positively selected. This clonotype was obtained from a woman aged 25 to 39 in good health. The CDR3 is CASSERVAGEITDTQYF. CDR3 bases: TGTGCCAGCAGTGAAAGGGTAGCGGGAGAGATCACAGATACGCAGTATTTT.